This TCR beta chain appears in the sequencing data of a study of blood T cell repertoires in COVID-19. Study-level information: Sources were T cells, B-cell-depleted T cells, or PBMCs; the material itself was cDNA or gDNA.

This clone was counted once. This CDR3 is built from 13 residues. V dropped 7 bases and J dropped 5 bases, with 11 bases sitting between them. Germline assignment: CDR1 MNHEY and CDR2 SMNVEV (reference sequence). The authors' processing: It was from reference gene primer amplification that nucleated cell counts were estimated. TCRdb keeps only in-frame clones here, not all; method: immunoSEQ multiplex PCR. V and J calls plus clone size are reproduced from that table; the DNA served to infer D and trimming. Of around 210,000 clones in the sample, about 86% are singletons; the top ten hold around 1.5%. Sequences were obtained from peripheral blood. The receptor comes from a man aged 18-30 years with active or convalescent COVID-19. The chain combines TRBV27 with TRBJ1-4; D remains ambiguous. The chain's CDR3 is CASMSRQNEKLFF. The CDR3 DNA follows: TGTGCCAGCATGAGTCGACAAAATGAAAAACTGTTTTTT. The full variable domain, completed using reference TRBV27 and TRBJ1-4, is EAQVTQNPRYLITVTGKKLTVTCSQNMNHEYMSWYRQDPGLGLRQIYYSMNVEVTDKGDVPEGYKVSRKEKRNFPLILESPSPNQTSLYFCASMSRQNEKLFFGSGTQLSVL.